Each of the 23 T cell receptor beta chains below was sequenced from the same sample in a study of OX40 agonist ivuxolimab in advanced cancers. Receptor amplification or capture employed the immunoSEQ multiplex PCR assay. Imported from immuneACCESS, the table was reduced by TCRdb to in-frame sequences with V and J called. These copies leave out some clones; in studies compared against another copy, an unresolved V gene accounts for under half, and the cause of the remainder is not known. The sample has tens of thousands of clones on record, roughly 88% of them singletons. The ten largest account for less than 0.35% of the sample. The sequencing used CD4+ or CD8+ T cells sorted from blood, collected in a trial of the OX40 agonist ivuxolimab. The receptors originated from an adult with an advanced solid tumor such as melanoma, head and neck, liver or kidney cancer.

The V call is TRBV28, the J call TRBJ2-1; 8 bases line up with TRBD1. The germline V gene encodes CDR1 MDHEN and CDR2 SYDVKM. V dropped 2 bases and J dropped 0; count of bases not matched to a gene: 18. The CDR3 is made up of 21 amino acids. CDR3 DNA: TGTGCCAGCAGTTTAGGAACGGAAAGGATTGACAGGGGAATCTCCTACAATGAGCAGTTCTTC. This codes for CASSLGTERIDRGISYNEQFF.

In DNA form, the CDR3 reads TGTGCCAGCAGCCAGGACCCTCCCGGGGAGCTGTTTTTT. It specifies CASSQDPPGELFF. V gene TRBV5-4 combines with J gene TRBJ2-2; D unclear. The V gene's germline CDR1 is SGHNT and CDR2 YYREEE (reference sequence). The CDR3 has 13 amino acids. The V gene lost 4 bases and the J gene lost 6 bases, with 10 bases spanning the gap.

The chain joins TRBV6-6 to TRBJ2-7; D is uncertain. The CDR3 runs to 11 residues. Trimming stripped 5 bases from V and 3 bases from J, with 5 bases between. Germline V CDR1 and CDR2: MNHNY, SVGAGI (reference sequence). The CDR3 protein is CASSDLYEQYF. CDR3 coding DNA: TGTGCCAGCAGTGACCTCTACGAGCAGTACTTC.

The chain carries TRBV28 and TRBJ1-2; perhaps TRBD1 as D (5 bases). CDR3 size: 13 residues. Trimming cost V 5 bases and J 8 bases, with 15 bases left between them. Germline V gene sequence: CDR1 MDHEN, CDR2 SYDVKM. The CDR3 region is CASSETRGVGYTF. The CDR3 nucleotides read TGTGCCAGCAGTGAAACACGGGGGGTCGGCTACACCTTC.

The chain recombines TRBV5-1 with TRBJ2-1; no reliable D call. Trimming took 1 base from V and 7 from J, leaving 6 bases between them. The CDR3 runs to 12 residues. Germline V gives CDR1 SGHRS, CDR2 YFSETQ. CDR3 in DNA: TGCGCCAGCAGCTTGTCTGGGAATGAGCAGTTCTTC. Its protein product is CASSLSGNEQFF.

The genes are TRBV29-1 and TRBJ1-4, with 9 bases fitting TRBD1. The V segment lost 7 bases and the J segment 4 bases; nucleotides outside the gene matches: 4. CDR3 length: 13 residues. Germline CDR1 is SQVTM and CDR2 is ANQGSEA. CDR3 loop: CSGLDRGNEKLFF. The CDR3 coding sequence is TGCAGCGGTTTGGACAGGGGTAATGAAAAACTGTTTTTT.

The rearrangement links TRBV6-5 to TRBJ2-7, with 8 bases that match TRBD1. The germline V gene encodes CDR1 MNHEY and CDR2 SVGAGI. The CDR3 has 14 amino acids. The J segment lost 9 bases and the V segment lost 6 bases, leaving 13 bases of the junction unmatched. The CDR3 is CASRLGQAFAGQYF. The CDR3 bases are TGTGCCAGCAGACTGGGACAGGCGTTTGCCGGGCAGTACTTC.

V is TRBV6-5 and J is TRBJ1-3; no definite D call. With 7 bases removed from V and 3 bases from J, the gap between germline ends came to 16 bases. The CDR3 loop spans 15 amino acids. Per the germline V gene, CDR1 is MNHEY and CDR2 is SVGAGI. The CDR3 nucleotides read TGTGCCAGCACCACCCCCAGAGGGAGTGGAAACACCATATATTTT. Its protein is CASTTPRGSGNTIYF.

The chain has TRBV28 and TRBJ1-2; D is possibly TRBD1 (5 bases). The length of the CDR3 is 14 residues. Germline V gives CDR1 MDHEN, CDR2 SYDVKM. Deletions cut 7 bases from V and 6 bases from J, with 18 bases between. This chain's CDR3 is CASTPPGREHGYTF. The CDR3 DNA reads TGTGCCAGCACCCCCCCGGGACGAGAACATGGCTACACCTTC.

This clone was found once. This rearrangement joins TRBV6-5 to TRBJ2-1; D is undetermined. Germline V gives CDR1 MNHEY, CDR2 SVGAGI. Trimming left V 5 bases short and J 6 bases short, with 11 bases between. CDR3 length: 13 amino acids. The CDR3 DNA is TGTGCCAGCAGTCCACCTCATGTCAATGAGCAGTTCTTC. The encoded protein is CASSPPHVNEQFF.

The chain combines TRBV5-4 with TRBJ1-2; D is perhaps TRBD1 (6 bases). V lost 1 base to trimming and J lost 6 bases, with 19 bases between them. CDR3 length equals 16 residues. Germline V CDR1 and CDR2: SGHNT, YYREEE (reference sequence). CDR3 amino acids: CASSLWNADRRNGYTF. The CDR3 DNA sequence: TGTGCCAGCAGCTTGTGGAATGCCGACAGGCGGAATGGCTACACCTTC. The full variable domain, its missing parts supplied by reference TRBV5-4 and TRBJ1-2, is ETGVTQSPTHLIKTRGQQVTLRCSSQSGHNTVSWYQQALGQGPQFIFQYYREEENGRGNFPPRFSGLQFPNYSSELNVNALELDDSALYLCASSLWNADRRNGYTFGSGTRLTVV.

This chain uses TRBV7-9 with TRBJ2-3, with 9 bases lining up with TRBD1. The CDR3 consists of 14 residues. V lost 4 bases and J lost 5; bases outside the gene matches: 4. The germline CDR1 and CDR2 sequences are SEHNR and FQNEAQ (reference sequence). The CDR3 here is CASSSTGGRDTQYF. In DNA form, the CDR3 reads TGTGCCAGCAGCTCGACAGGGGGGAGAGATACGCAGTATTTT.

The chain links TRBV27 to TRBJ2-2, with 12 bases fitting TRBD1. The CDR3 has 17 amino acids. After removal of 7 bases from V and 3 bases from J, the junction contained 9 bases not matched to a gene. Germline loops: CDR1 MNHEY, CDR2 SMNVEV (reference sequence). The CDR3 spells CASTNIRDRGHTGELFF. CDR3 DNA: TGTGCCAGCACCAACATCCGGGACAGGGGGCACACCGGGGAGCTGTTTTTT.

The rearrangement uses TRBV2 and TRBJ2-3; D possibly corresponds to TRBD2 (6 bases). Germline CDR1 is SNHLY and CDR2 is FYNNEI. Trimming pared 7 bases from V and 5 bases from J, leaving 10 bases between. This CDR3 has 12 residues. The CDR3 is CASTPGVDTQYF. CDR3 sequence (DNA): TGTGCCAGCACACCGGGGGTAGATACGCAGTATTTT.

The chain employs TRBV30 and TRBJ1-6; TRBD1 might be the D (6 bases). Germline CDR1 is GTSNPN and CDR2 is SVGIG (reference sequence). V was pared by 8 bases and J by 0 bases, with 11 bases between. The CDR3 is 14 residues long. The CDR3 protein is CAGRGGSYNSPLHF. The DNA for the CDR3 is TGTGCCGGCAGAGGGGGCTCCTATAATTCACCCCTCCACTTT.

As regards this clone: An end of the junction does not agree with germline; a read error may underlie this. This chain links TRBV18 with TRBJ1-5; D is perhaps TRBD1 (5 bases). The V gene's germline CDR1 is KGHSH and CDR2 LQKENI. This CDR3 spans 14 amino acids. CDR3 in amino acids: CASSPGAEYQPRHF. CDR3 nucleotides: TGTGCCAGCTCACCAGGGGCAGAGTATCAGCCCCGGCATTTT. The entire variable domain, with the rest obtained from reference TRBV18 and TRBJ1-5, is as follows: NAGVMQNPRHLVRRRGQEARLRCSPMKGHSHVYWYRQLPEEGLKFMVYLQKENIIDESGMPKERFSAEFPKEGPSILRIQQVVRGDSAAYFCASSPGAEYQPRHFGDGTRLSIL.

Written as DNA, the CDR3 is TGCGCCAGCAGCTACAGGGGAGACCGGTGGGAGACCCAGTACTTC. Protein product: CASSYRGDRWETQYF. The chain joins TRBV5-1 to TRBJ2-5; 7 positions agree with TRBD1. V lost 3 bases to trimming and J lost 5 bases; unmatched junction nucleotides: 10. CDR3 size: 15 residues. Per the germline V gene, CDR1 is SGHRS and CDR2 is YFSETQ.

In this sample, this clone turned up once. J is TRBJ2-3 and V is TRBV4-1, with 8 bases fitting TRBD2. The germline gives CDR1 MGHRA, CDR2 YSYEKL. Unmatched junction bases numbered 7, after V lost 0 bases and J lost 5 bases. This CDR3 has 16 amino acids. The CDR3 region has the DNA TGCGCCAGCAGCCAAGATGAGCGGGGGCCGGGAGATACGCAGTATTTT. Its protein is CASSQDERGPGDTQYF.

This chain links TRBV19 with TRBJ2-3; D unclear. The CDR3 has 15 amino acids. Trimming stripped 6 bases from V and 4 bases from J, with 17 bases between. CDR1 and CDR2 from the germline V gene are LNHDA and SQIVND (reference sequence). The CDR3 DNA follows: TGTGCCAGTAGAGAAGGCGATTTTGGAGCAGATACGCAGTATTTT. Translation gives CASREGDFGADTQYF.

The chain carries TRBV6-5 and TRBJ1-1; TRBD1 matches 11 bases. This CDR3 spans 14 amino acids. CDR1 MNHEY and CDR2 SVGAGI come from the germline V gene. With V trimmed by 5 bases and J by 6 bases, 5 bases remained unmatched. CDR3 protein: CASSRTGGKSEAFF. In nucleotides, the CDR3 is TGTGCCAGCAGTCGGACAGGGGGCAAGTCTGAAGCTTTCTTT.

The chain employs TRBV5-1 and TRBJ2-3; 15 bases fit TRBD2. Germline CDR1 reads SGHRS; CDR2 reads YFSETQ. The junction had 3 bases not matched to a gene; V was cut back by 0 bases and J by 4 bases. This CDR3 spans 17 amino acids. DNA for the CDR3: TGCGCCAGCAGCTTGGCTAGGACTAGCGGGGGGGCAGATACGCAGTATTTT. Residues: CASSLARTSGGADTQYF.

The V gene is TRBV6-6, the J gene TRBJ1-3, with D possibly TRBD1 on 5 matching bases. The length of the CDR3 is 14 residues. Trimming pared 8 bases from V and 0 bases from J, leaving 11 bases between. CDR1 MNHNY and CDR2 SVGAGI come from the germline V gene (reference sequence). CDR3 DNA sequence: TGTGCCAGCGGCGACAGCCTCTCTGGAAACACCATATATTTT. Translated: CASGDSLSGNTIYF.

V gene TRBV11-2 combines with J gene TRBJ1-4; 8 nucleotides line up with TRBD1. The CDR3 covers 18 residues. V dropped 2 bases and J dropped 11; count of bases not matched to a gene: 19. Germline CDR1 and CDR2: SGHAT and FQNNGV. The CDR3 nucleotides read TGTGCCAGCAGCTTAAACCCGGGACAGGAGAAGGGCGGAGGGAAACTGTTTTTT. Its translation is CASSLNPGQEKGGGKLFF. The full variable domain, rest sourced from reference TRBV11-2 and TRBJ1-4, is EAGVAQSPRYKIIEKRQSVAFWCNPISGHATLYWYQQILGQGPKLLIQFQNNGVVDDSQLPKDRFSAERLKGVDSTLKIQPAKLEDSAVYLCASSLNPGQEKGGGKLFFGSGTQLSVL.